Each of the 17 T cell receptor beta chains below was sequenced from the same sample in a study of blood T cell repertoires in COVID-19. Measured with immunoSEQ multiplex PCR; TCRdb has only the in-frame clones, and not every one. The sample comprises around 90,000 clones, about four fifths of which are singletons, and 19% rests with the top ten. The source material was peripheral blood. Receptor source: a human donor in a cohort sampled during active COVID-19.

The chain recombines TRBV3-1 (or the pseudogene TRBV3-2) with TRBJ1-1, with TRBD1 as a possible D gene (5 bases). Per germline, CDR1 LGHDT and CDR2 YNNKEL (reference sequence). V shed 7 bases and J shed 1 base, with 16 bases lying between them. CDR3 length: 15 residues. The CDR3 region has the DNA TGTGCCAGCACCGCAAGGGGCAGGCCGAACACTGAAGCTTTCTTT. Protein product: CASTARGRPNTEAFF.

This CDR3 reads CASTGGATGANVLTF. The CDR3 region has the DNA TGCGCCAGTACAGGGGGCGCAACTGGGGCCAACGTCCTGACTTTC. V gene TRBV5-1 combines with J gene TRBJ2-6; TRBD1 agrees at 9 bases. CDR3 size: 15 residues. V was pared by 8 bases and J by 2 bases, with 5 bases of the junction left unmatched. Germline loops: CDR1 SGHRS, CDR2 YFSETQ.

The chain joins TRBV2 to TRBJ2-7, with D unclear. This CDR3 is 11 amino acids long. CDR1 and CDR2 from the germline V gene are SNHLY and FYNNEI. The V and J ends lost 4 bases and 4 bases respectively, with 5 bases between them. CDR3 DNA sequence: TGTGCCAGCAGTGGGGCGTACGAGCAGTACTTC. Translation gives CASSGAYEQYF. Combining the CDR3 with reference TRBV2 and TRBJ2-7 gives the whole variable domain EPEVTQTPSHQVTQMGQEVILRCVPISNHLYFYWYRQILGQKVEFLVSFYNNEISEKSEIFDDQFSVERPDGSNFTLKIRSTKLEDSAMYFCASSGAYEQYFGPGTRLTVT.

This clone was detected only a few times. The chain carries TRBV10-1 and TRBJ2-7; D possibly corresponds to TRBD1 (6 bases). The V gene lost 5 bases and the J gene lost 3 bases, with 11 bases spanning the gap. CDR3 size: 13 residues. Germline lookup yields CDR1 WNHNN and CDR2 SYGVQD (reference sequence). The CDR3 loop reads CASSRGQNYEQYF. DNA of the CDR3: TGCGCCAGCAGTAGAGGACAGAACTACGAGCAGTACTTC.

This chain links TRBV28 with TRBJ2-2; the match to TRBD1 covers 9 bases. This CDR3 is built from 14 residues. CDR1 is MDHEN, CDR2 SYDVKM, per germline. With 6 bases clipped from V and 7 bases from J, the junction kept 6 bases outside the gene matches. The DNA for the CDR3 is TGTGCCAGCAGCGGGACAGGGTTAATCGGGGAGCTGTTTTTT. It yields the protein CASSGTGLIGELFF.

V usage is TRBV28 and J usage is TRBJ2-1, with D possibly matching TRBD1 (5 bases). The CDR3 is 15 amino acids. Trimming left V 6 bases short and J 3 bases short, with 15 bases between. Germline V gives CDR1 MDHEN, CDR2 SYDVKM. The CDR3 protein is CASSRTGALYNEQFF. The CDR3 DNA reads as TGTGCCAGCAGCCGTACTGGGGCCCTCTACAATGAGCAGTTCTTC.

This clone has just a few counts. J is TRBJ2-7 and V is TRBV19; tentatively, D is TRBD2 (5 bases). This CDR3 contains 15 residues. The germline V gene has CDR1 LNHDA and CDR2 SQIVND (reference sequence). The V end lost 0 bases, the J end lost 2 bases, and 11 bases lay between the germline ends. CDR3 nucleotide sequence: TGTGCCAGTAGTATAGAAGGGAGTAGCACCTACGAGCAGTACTTC. This translates into CASSIEGSSTYEQYF.

The chain carries TRBV19 and TRBJ1-1, with D perhaps TRBD1 (6 bases). Trimming left V 2 bases short and J 0 bases short, with 13 bases between. Germline CDR1 is LNHDA and CDR2 is SQIVND (reference sequence). There are 16 residues in the CDR3. CDR3 bases: TGTGCCAGTAGTATATCGGCGGGGGCCTTGAACACTGAAGCTTTCTTT. Its protein product is CASSISAGALNTEAFF.

V gene TRBV19 combines with J gene TRBJ1-6; D unresolved. This CDR3 comprises 14 residues. Trimming took off 9 bases at V and 7 bases at J, with 16 bases between the two ends. The germline gives CDR1 LNHDA, CDR2 SQIVND (reference sequence). CDR3 loop: CASTEAARNSPLHF. CDR3 in DNA: TGTGCCAGCACTGAGGCCGCACGCAATTCACCCCTCCACTTT.

The V gene is TRBV19, the J gene TRBJ1-5, with 9 bases lining up with TRBD1. This CDR3 is 13 amino acids long. The V gene end was trimmed by 8 bases and the J gene end by 4 bases; junction bases not matched to a gene: 3. Germline assignment: CDR1 LNHDA and CDR2 SQIVND (reference sequence). The CDR3 protein is CASRGQGNQPQHF. As DNA, the CDR3 is TGTGCCAGTCGCGGACAGGGGAATCAGCCCCAGCATTTT. Full variable domain (outside the CDR3, taken from reference TRBV19 and TRBJ1-5): DGGITQSPKYLFRKEGQNVTLSCEQNLNHDAMYWYRQDPGQGLRLIYYSQIVNDFQKGDIAEGYSVSREKKESFPLTVTSAQKNPTAFYLCASRGQGNQPQHFGDGTRLSIL.

The chain joins TRBV24-1 to TRBJ2-7, with D tentatively TRBD1 (6 bases). V dropped 7 bases and J dropped 6 bases, with 9 bases sitting between them. The CDR3 is 11 amino acids. Germline V gene lookup returns CDR1 KGHDR and CDR2 SFDVKD. In DNA, the CDR3 is TGTGCCACCAGATCCAGGGGCGAGCAGTACTTC. Its protein product is CATRSRGEQYF.

The chain is built from TRBV5-4 and TRBJ2-6; TRBD1 agrees at 8 bases. With 3 bases clipped from V and 3 bases from J, the junction kept 17 bases outside the gene matches. This CDR3 comprises 20 residues. Germline loops: CDR1 SGHNT, CDR2 YYREEE (reference sequence). Here the CDR3 reads CASSSLDRGGTFDGANVLTF. The CDR3 nucleotides read TGTGCCAGCAGCTCTCTTGACAGGGGAGGTACCTTCGATGGGGCCAACGTCCTGACTTTC.

J is TRBJ1-1 and V is TRBV2; tentative D call: TRBD1 (5 bases). CDR3 size: 13 residues. Germline V gene sequence: CDR1 SNHLY, CDR2 FYNNEI. V was pared by 7 bases and J by 6 bases, with 15 bases between. The DNA for the CDR3 is TGTGCCAGCACCGAAGGGGCTTACCCTGAAGCTTTCTTT. It yields the protein CASTEGAYPEAFF.

The gene calls are TRBV7-2 and TRBJ2-7; 7 bases are shared with TRBD2. J gave up 3 bases and V 4 bases, and 3 bases lay outside the gene matches. The CDR3 length is 13 residues. Germline loops: CDR1 SGHTA, CDR2 FQGNSA. The CDR3 bases are TGTGCCAGCAGCTCACAGCGGGACTACGAGCAGTACTTC. Translation: CASSSQRDYEQYF. Variable domain in full (rest from reference TRBV7-2 and TRBJ2-7): GAGVSQSPSNKVTEKGKDVELRCDPISGHTALYWYRQSLGQGLEFLIYFQGNSAPDKSGLPSDRFSAERTGGSVSTLTIQRTQQEDSAVYLCASSSQRDYEQYFGPGTRLTVT.

The chain employs TRBV10-3 and TRBJ1-2; 8 bases agree with TRBD1. V lost 1 base and J lost 4; bases outside the gene matches: 2. The germline V gene encodes CDR1 ENHRY and CDR2 SYGVKD. The CDR3 length is 14 residues. This chain's CDR3 is CAISELGQVYGYTF. CDR3 bases: TGTGCCATCAGTGAGTTGGGACAGGTCTATGGCTACACCTTC.

This chain connects TRBV19 to TRBJ2-5; D not resolved. CDR1 and CDR2 from the germline V gene are LNHDA and SQIVND (reference sequence). This CDR3 comprises 12 residues. V was trimmed by 4 bases and J by 6 bases, leaving 9 bases between them. This CDR3 reads CASSSTVQTQYF. The CDR3 bases are TGTGCCAGTAGTAGTACGGTACAGACCCAGTACTTC.

This chain connects TRBV10-3 to TRBJ2-1, with TRBD2 matching 12 bases. The CDR3 runs to 17 residues. V lost 4 bases to trimming and J lost 6 bases; unmatched junction nucleotides: 10. The V gene's germline CDR1 is ENHRY and CDR2 SYGVKD. This chain's CDR3 is CAISGGTGLAGSNEQFF. The CDR3 DNA reads TGTGCCATCAGTGGGGGGACGGGACTAGCGGGCTCCAATGAGCAGTTCTTC.